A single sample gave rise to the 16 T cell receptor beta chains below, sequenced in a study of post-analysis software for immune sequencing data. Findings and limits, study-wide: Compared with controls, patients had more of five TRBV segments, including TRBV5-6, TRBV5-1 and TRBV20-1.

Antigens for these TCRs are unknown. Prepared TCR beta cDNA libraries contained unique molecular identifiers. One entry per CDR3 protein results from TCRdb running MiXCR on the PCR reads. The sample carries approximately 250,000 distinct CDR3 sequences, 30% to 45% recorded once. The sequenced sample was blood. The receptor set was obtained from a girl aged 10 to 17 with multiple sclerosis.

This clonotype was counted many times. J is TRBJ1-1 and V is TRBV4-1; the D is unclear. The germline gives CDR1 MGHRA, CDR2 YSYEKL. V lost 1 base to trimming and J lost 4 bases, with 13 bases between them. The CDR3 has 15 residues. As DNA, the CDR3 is TGCGCCAGCAGCCAAGGCGGTGCCAGTAGCACTGAAGCTTTCTTT. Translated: CASSQGGASSTEAFF.

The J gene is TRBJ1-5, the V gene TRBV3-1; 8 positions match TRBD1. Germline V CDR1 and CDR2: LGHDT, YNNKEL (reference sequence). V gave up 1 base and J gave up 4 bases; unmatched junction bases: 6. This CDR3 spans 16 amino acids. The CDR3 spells CASSQVPGTGNQPQHF. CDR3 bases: TGTGCCAGCAGCCAAGTTCCCGGGACAGGAAATCAGCCCCAGCATTTT.

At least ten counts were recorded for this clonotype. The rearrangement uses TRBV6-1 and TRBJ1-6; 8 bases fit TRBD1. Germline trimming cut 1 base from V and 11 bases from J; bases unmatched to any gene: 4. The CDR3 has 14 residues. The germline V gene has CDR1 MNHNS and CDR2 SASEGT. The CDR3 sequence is CASSEGTGRPPLHF. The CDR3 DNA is TGTGCCAGCAGTGAAGGGACAGGGCGTCCACCCCTCCACTTT.

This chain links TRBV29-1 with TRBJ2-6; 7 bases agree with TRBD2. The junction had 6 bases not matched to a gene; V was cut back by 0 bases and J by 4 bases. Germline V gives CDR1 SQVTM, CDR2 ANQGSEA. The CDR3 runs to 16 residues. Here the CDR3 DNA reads TGCAGCGTTGAAGACCCACTAGCGACGGGGGCCAACGTCCTGACTTTC. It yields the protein CSVEDPLATGANVLTF.

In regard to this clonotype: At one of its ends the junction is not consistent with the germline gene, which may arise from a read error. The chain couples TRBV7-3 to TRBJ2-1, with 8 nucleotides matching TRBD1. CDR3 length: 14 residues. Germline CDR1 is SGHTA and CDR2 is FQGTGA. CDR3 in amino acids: CAGRLKTGANAQFF. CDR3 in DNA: TGTGCCGGCAGGTTAAAGACAGGGGCCAATGCGCAGTTCTTC. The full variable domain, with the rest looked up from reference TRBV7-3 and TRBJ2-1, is GAGVSQTPSNKVTEKGKYVELRCDPISGHTALYWYRQSLGQGPEFLIYFQGTGAADDSGLPNDRFFAVRPEGSVSTLKIQRTERGDSAVYLCAGRLKTGANAQFFGPGTRLTVL.

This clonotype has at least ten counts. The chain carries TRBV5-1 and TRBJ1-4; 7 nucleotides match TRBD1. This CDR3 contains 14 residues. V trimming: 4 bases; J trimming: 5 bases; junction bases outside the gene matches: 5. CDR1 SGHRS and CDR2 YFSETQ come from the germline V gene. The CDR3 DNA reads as TGCGCCAGCAGCGCGACAGGGCTCAATGAAAAACTGTTTTTT. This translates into CASSATGLNEKLFF. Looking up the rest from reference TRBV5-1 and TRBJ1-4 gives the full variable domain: KAGVTQTPRYLIKTRGQQVTLSCSPISGHRSVSWYQQTPGQGLQFLFEYFSETQRNKGNFPGRFSGRQFSNSRSEMNVSTLELGDSALYLCASSATGLNEKLFFGSGTQLSVL.

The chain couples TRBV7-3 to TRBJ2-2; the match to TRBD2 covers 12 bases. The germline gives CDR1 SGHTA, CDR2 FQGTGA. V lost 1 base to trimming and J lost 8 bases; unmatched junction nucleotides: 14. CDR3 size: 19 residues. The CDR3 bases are TGTGCCAGCAGCTTAAAAAATGCCCCGGGACTAGCGGGTCGAGGGGAGCTGTTTTTT. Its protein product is CASSLKNAPGLAGRGELFF.

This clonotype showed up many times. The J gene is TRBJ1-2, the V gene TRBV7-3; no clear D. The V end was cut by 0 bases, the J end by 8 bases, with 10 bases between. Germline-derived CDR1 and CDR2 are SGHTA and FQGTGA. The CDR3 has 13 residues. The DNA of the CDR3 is TGTGCCAGCAGCTTAACAGGAATCTACGGCTACACCTTC. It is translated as CASSLTGIYGYTF.

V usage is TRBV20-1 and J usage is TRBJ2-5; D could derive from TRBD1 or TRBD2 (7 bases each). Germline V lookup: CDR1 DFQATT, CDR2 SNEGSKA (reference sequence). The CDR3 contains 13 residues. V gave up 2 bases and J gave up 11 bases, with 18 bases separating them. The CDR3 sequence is CSARYDRDYEQYF. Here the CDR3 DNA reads TGCAGTGCTAGATATGACAGGGACTATGAGCAGTACTTC.

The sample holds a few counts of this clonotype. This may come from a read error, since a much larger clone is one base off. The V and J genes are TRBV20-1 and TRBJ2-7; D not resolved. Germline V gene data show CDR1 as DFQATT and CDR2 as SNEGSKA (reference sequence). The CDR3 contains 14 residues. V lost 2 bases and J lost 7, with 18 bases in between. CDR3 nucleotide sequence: TGCAGTGCTAGACCGGCGGTGACCGACAATGAGCAGTACTTC. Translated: CSARPAVTDNEQYF.

The CDR3 loop is CSVSSRVYTGELFF. The DNA of the CDR3 is TGCAGCGTATCTTCCAGGGTTTACACCGGGGAGCTGTTTTTT. V and J are TRBV29-1 and TRBJ2-2; D perhaps matches TRBD1 (5 bases). The CDR3 consists of 14 residues. Trimming took off 6 bases at V and 3 bases at J, with 14 bases between the two ends. Germline V gene sequence: CDR1 SQVTM, CDR2 ANQGSEA.

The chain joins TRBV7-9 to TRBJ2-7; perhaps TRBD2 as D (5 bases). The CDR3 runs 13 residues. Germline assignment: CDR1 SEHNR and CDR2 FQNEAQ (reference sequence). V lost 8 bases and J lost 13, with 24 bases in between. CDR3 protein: CASEEVLVTEAYF. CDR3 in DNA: TGTGCCAGCGAGGAGGTCCTAGTGACTGAAGCTTACTTC.

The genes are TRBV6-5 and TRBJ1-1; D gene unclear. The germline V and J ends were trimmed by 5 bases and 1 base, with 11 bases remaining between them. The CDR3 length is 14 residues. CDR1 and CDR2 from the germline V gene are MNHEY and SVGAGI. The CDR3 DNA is TGTGCCAGCAGTCCTCGTCCGGAGAACACTGAAGCTTTCTTT. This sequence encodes CASSPRPENTEAFF.

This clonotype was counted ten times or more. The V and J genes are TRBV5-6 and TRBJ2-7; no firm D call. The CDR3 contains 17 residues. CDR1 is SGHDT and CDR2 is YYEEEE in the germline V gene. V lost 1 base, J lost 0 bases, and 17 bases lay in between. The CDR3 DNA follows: TGTGCCAGCAGCTTGATGCCCCCCGGGTTGGGCTCCTACGAGCAGTACTTC. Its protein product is CASSLMPPGLGSYEQYF.

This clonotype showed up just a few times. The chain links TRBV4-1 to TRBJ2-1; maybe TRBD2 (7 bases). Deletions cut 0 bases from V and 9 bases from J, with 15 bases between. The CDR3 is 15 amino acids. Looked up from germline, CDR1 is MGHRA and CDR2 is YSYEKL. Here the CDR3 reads CASSQEGGGTSEQFF. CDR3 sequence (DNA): TGCGCCAGCAGCCAAGAAGGGGGGGGTACTAGTGAGCAGTTCTTC.

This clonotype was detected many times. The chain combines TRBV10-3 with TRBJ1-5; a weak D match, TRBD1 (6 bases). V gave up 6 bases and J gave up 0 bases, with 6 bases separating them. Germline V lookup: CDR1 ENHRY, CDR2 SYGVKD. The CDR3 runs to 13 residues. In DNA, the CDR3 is TGTGCCATCAGACAGGGTAGCAATCAGCCCCAGCATTTT. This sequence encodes CAIRQGSNQPQHF.